These 23 T cell receptor beta chains came from one sample sequenced in a study of identical twins. TCRdb independently ran MiXCR on the 5' RACE reads; one entry per CDR3 protein. The sample holds under 250,000 distinct CDR3 sequences, roughly 12% seen once. This sample was also put to use in a study of yellow fever vaccine responses in identical twins.

The sample was memory (CD45RO+) T cells sorted from blood. These receptors came from a woman aged 18-35 years in good health.

V usage is TRBV30 and J usage is TRBJ2-6; D is undetermined. Trimming cost V 0 bases and J 0 bases, with 0 bases left between them. Per germline, CDR1 GTSNPN and CDR2 SVGIG (reference sequence). This CDR3 has 13 amino acids. This CDR3 is CAWSVSGANVLTF. CDR3 coding DNA: TGTGCCTGGAGTGTCTCTGGGGCCAACGTCCTGACTTTC.

This clonotype has a count of ten or more. The chain joins TRBV10-3 to TRBJ2-7; 8 bases fit TRBD1. This CDR3 comprises 14 residues. The V and J ends lost 0 bases and 2 bases, in that order; junction bases with no gene match: 0. From germline, CDR1 is ENHRY and CDR2 SYGVKD. The CDR3 region has the DNA TGTGCCATCAGTGAGTCGGGACAGGCCTACGAGCAGTACTTC. As protein: CAISESGQAYEQYF.

This clonotype was observed a few times. The chain links TRBV7-9 to TRBJ2-7; D possibly corresponds to TRBD2 (6 bases). CDR1 is SEHNR and CDR2 is FQNEAQ in the germline V gene (reference sequence). The CDR3 is 15 amino acids. The ends were cut back, 4 bases at V and 0 bases at J, with 13 bases in the middle. For the CDR3, the DNA is TGTGCCAGCAGCTACCGGGACGGGAGCTCCTACGAGCAGTACTTC. It codes for CASSYRDGSSYEQYF.

The chain employs TRBV5-5 and TRBJ1-5; possibly TRBD1 for D (6 bases). This CDR3 contains 15 residues. Germline CDR1 is SGHKS and CDR2 is YYEKEE (reference sequence). Trimming took 0 bases from V and 1 from J, leaving 8 bases between them. The DNA of the CDR3 is TGTGCCAGCAGCTTGGAGGGGGGCAGCAATCAGCCCCAGCATTTT. Amino acid sequence: CASSLEGGSNQPQHF.

The genes are TRBV2 and TRBJ1-5, with a weak D call TRBD1 (5 bases). Trimming shortened V by 0 bases and J by 4 bases, and 10 bases separated the two germline ends. Germline assignment: CDR1 SNHLY and CDR2 FYNNEI. CDR3 length: 15 amino acids. The CDR3 DNA reads TGTGCCAGCAGTGAAGCGGGGGGACCTAATCAGCCCCAGCATTTT. Translated, it gives CASSEAGGPNQPQHF.

This chain joins TRBV20-1 and TRBJ2-5; D may be TRBD1 (6 bases). Trimming removed 5 bases from V and 3 bases from J, with 10 bases in between. Germline lookup yields CDR1 DFQATT and CDR2 SNEGSKA (reference sequence). The CDR3 sequence is 12 residues long. The CDR3 DNA reads TGCAGTGCTGGATACAGGGAAGAGACCCAGTACTTC. Amino acid sequence: CSAGYREETQYF.

This clonotype was seen more than once but under ten times. The chain links TRBV20-1 to TRBJ1-1, with D possibly being TRBD1 (5 bases). Trimming stripped 6 bases from V and 1 base from J, with 12 bases between. The CDR3 extends over 13 amino acids. Germline V gene data show CDR1 as DFQATT and CDR2 as SNEGSKA (reference sequence). In nucleotides, the CDR3 is TGCAGTGCGGCGGGGGTAAGGAACACTGAAGCTTTCTTT. Encoded protein: CSAAGVRNTEAFF.

The CDR3 DNA sequence: TGTGCCAGCTCTCCCCGACTAGCGGGAGGGCCCGGAGAGCAGTACTTC. Its protein product is CASSPRLAGGPGEQYF. The V and J genes are TRBV18 and TRBJ2-7, with TRBD2 matching over 14 bases. The CDR3 spans 16 residues. The germline V gene has CDR1 KGHSH and CDR2 LQKENI. With V trimmed by 6 bases and J by 7 bases, 11 bases remained unmatched.

This clonotype was recorded a few times. This chain connects TRBV18 to TRBJ2-1; no clear D. Trimming cost V 5 bases and J 8 bases, with 10 bases left between them. CDR1 and CDR2 (germline): KGHSH, LQKENI. This CDR3 contains 12 residues. In nucleotides, the CDR3 is TGTGCCAGCTCATCAAGCTCCGATGAGCAGTTCTTC. As protein: CASSSSSDEQFF.

In this sample, this clonotype turned up a few times. V usage is TRBV5-1 and J usage is TRBJ2-7; 11 nucleotides align to TRBD2. V shed 5 bases and J 6 bases; nucleotides not matched to a gene: 10. Germline loops: CDR1 SGHRS, CDR2 YFSETQ. This CDR3 contains 15 residues. The CDR3 sequence: CASSPTSGRSAEQYF. The CDR3 DNA reads as TGCGCCAGCAGTCCCACTAGCGGGAGATCCGCCGAGCAGTACTTC.

This clonotype has ten or more counts. This chain connects TRBV12-3 or TRBV12-4 to TRBJ2-1; 8 bases line up with TRBD2. The CDR3 is 17 amino acids. Losses at the gene ends were 3 bases for V and 5 bases for J; bases not matched to a gene: 12. In DNA form, the CDR3 reads TGTGCCAGCAGTTTTGCGGGCATTGGACTAGCCCACAATGAGCAGTTCTTC. This sequence encodes CASSFAGIGLAHNEQFF.

The V and J genes are TRBV6-2 or TRBV6-3 and TRBJ2-5; D is ambiguous. This CDR3 has 16 residues. V gave up 5 bases and J gave up 4 bases, with 20 bases separating them. The germline CDR1 and CDR2 sequences are MNHEY and SVGEGT. The CDR3 DNA reads as TGTGCCAGCAGTCCCGAAACTACCCCCAAAGGAGAGACCCAGTACTTC. The encoded protein is CASSPETTPKGETQYF.

This clonotype has only a few counts. The rearrangement links TRBV7-9 to TRBJ2-1; TRBD2 agrees at 10 bases. Germline lookup yields CDR1 SEHNR and CDR2 FQNEAQ (reference sequence). This CDR3 region has 17 residues. V dropped 1 base and J dropped 3; count of bases not matched to a gene: 6. The CDR3 coding sequence is TGTGCCAGCAGCTTAGGATCTAGCGGGAGAGGCTACAATGAGCAGTTCTTC. It specifies CASSLGSSGRGYNEQFF.

The chain is built from TRBV27 and TRBJ2-1; D is uncertain. V was shortened by 6 bases and J by 6 bases, with 6 bases between the two germline ends. The germline V gene has CDR1 MNHEY and CDR2 SMNVEV (reference sequence). The CDR3 consists of 11 residues. The CDR3 sequence is CASRVFNEQFF. The CDR3 DNA reads TGTGCCAGCAGGGTTTTCAATGAGCAGTTCTTC.

This clonotype was detected a few times. This rearrangement joins TRBV4-3 to TRBJ2-5; D is possibly TRBD1 (6 bases). CDR3 length: 14 amino acids. The V and J ends lost 4 bases and 5 bases respectively, with 14 bases between them. Germline V gene sequence: CDR1 LGHNA, CDR2 YSLEER. In DNA form, the CDR3 reads TGCGCCAGCAGCCGTCAGGGGTTCGGTGAGACCCAGTACTTC. Its protein product is CASSRQGFGETQYF.

The sample holds a few counts of this clonotype. The V gene is TRBV5-1, the J gene TRBJ2-3, with TRBD1 identical over 9 bases. Germline lookup yields CDR1 SGHRS and CDR2 YFSETQ. This CDR3 has 17 residues. Unmatched junction bases numbered 9, after V lost 2 bases and J lost 2 bases. CDR3 in amino acids: CASSFLGTGLDTDTQYF. The CDR3 nucleotides are TGCGCCAGCAGCTTCTTAGGGACAGGGTTGGACACAGATACGCAGTATTTT.

This rearrangement joins TRBV3-1 to TRBJ2-5, with 7 positions matching TRBD1. V lost 4 bases and J lost 9; bases outside the gene matches: 17. Germline loops: CDR1 LGHDT, CDR2 YNNKEL (reference sequence). CDR3 length equals 16 residues. The CDR3 bases are TGTGCCAGCAGCCCCGGGACAGCCCGGGGTGAGGAGGCCCAGTACTTC. It specifies CASSPGTARGEEAQYF.

This clonotype was found a few times. The V call is TRBV28, the J call TRBJ2-3; possibly TRBD2 for D (6 bases). There are 15 residues in the CDR3. With 2 bases removed from V and 3 bases from J, the gap between germline ends came to 12 bases. The V gene's germline CDR1 is MDHEN and CDR2 SYDVKM. The CDR3 coding sequence is TGTGCCAGCAGTTTAGGGGGGAGATGGACAGATACGCAGTATTTT. This gives the protein CASSLGGRWTDTQYF.

This clonotype came up many times. The chain carries TRBV5-1 and TRBJ2-3; tentatively, D is TRBD2 (5 bases). Germline V gene lookup returns CDR1 SGHRS and CDR2 YFSETQ. The V end was cut by 4 bases, the J end by 6 bases, with 12 bases between. The CDR3 sequence is 13 residues long. CDR3 amino acids: CASSVTRTDTQYF. The CDR3 DNA is TGCGCCAGCAGCGTCACTAGGACCGATACGCAGTATTTT. Variable domain in full (rest from reference TRBV5-1 and TRBJ2-3): KAGVTQTPRYLIKTRGQQVTLSCSPISGHRSVSWYQQTPGQGLQFLFEYFSETQRNKGNFPGRFSGRQFSNSRSEMNVSTLELGDSALYLCASSVTRTDTQYFGPGTRLTVL.

The chain recombines TRBV27 with TRBJ1-5; no clear D. Trimming stripped 6 bases from V and 9 bases from J, with 12 bases between. Looked up from germline, CDR1 is MNHEY and CDR2 is SMNVEV (reference sequence). The CDR3 spans 12 residues. The CDR3 sequence: CASSNYVGPQHF. The CDR3 DNA reads TGTGCCAGCAGCAATTATGTAGGGCCCCAGCATTTT.

This clonotype was seen a handful of times. The chain has TRBV12-3 or TRBV12-4 and TRBJ2-7; possibly TRBD2 for D (5 bases). This CDR3 is 13 amino acids long. Between the trimmed V and J ends, which lost 5 bases and 3 bases, there was a span of 11 bases. The chain's CDR3 is CASSPAVRYEQYF. CDR3 bases: TGTGCCAGCAGTCCAGCGGTCCGCTACGAGCAGTACTTC.

The chain is built from TRBV12-3 or TRBV12-4 and TRBJ2-1; 7 bases fit TRBD1. The length of the CDR3 is 13 residues. Trimming cost V 6 bases and J 8 bases; bases outside gene matches: 7. Written as DNA, the CDR3 is TGTGCCAGCAGCCTCACAGGGGTCCATGAGCAGTTCTTC. Its protein is CASSLTGVHEQFF.

The chain joins TRBV28 to TRBJ2-7; 12 nucleotides match TRBD1. Looked up from germline, CDR1 is MDHEN and CDR2 is SYDVKM. This CDR3 contains 15 residues. Unmatched junction bases numbered 6, after V lost 5 bases and J lost 4 bases. CDR3 sequence: CASSPAGQGAYEQYF. CDR3 DNA: TGTGCCAGCAGTCCGGCGGGACAGGGGGCTTACGAGCAGTACTTC.